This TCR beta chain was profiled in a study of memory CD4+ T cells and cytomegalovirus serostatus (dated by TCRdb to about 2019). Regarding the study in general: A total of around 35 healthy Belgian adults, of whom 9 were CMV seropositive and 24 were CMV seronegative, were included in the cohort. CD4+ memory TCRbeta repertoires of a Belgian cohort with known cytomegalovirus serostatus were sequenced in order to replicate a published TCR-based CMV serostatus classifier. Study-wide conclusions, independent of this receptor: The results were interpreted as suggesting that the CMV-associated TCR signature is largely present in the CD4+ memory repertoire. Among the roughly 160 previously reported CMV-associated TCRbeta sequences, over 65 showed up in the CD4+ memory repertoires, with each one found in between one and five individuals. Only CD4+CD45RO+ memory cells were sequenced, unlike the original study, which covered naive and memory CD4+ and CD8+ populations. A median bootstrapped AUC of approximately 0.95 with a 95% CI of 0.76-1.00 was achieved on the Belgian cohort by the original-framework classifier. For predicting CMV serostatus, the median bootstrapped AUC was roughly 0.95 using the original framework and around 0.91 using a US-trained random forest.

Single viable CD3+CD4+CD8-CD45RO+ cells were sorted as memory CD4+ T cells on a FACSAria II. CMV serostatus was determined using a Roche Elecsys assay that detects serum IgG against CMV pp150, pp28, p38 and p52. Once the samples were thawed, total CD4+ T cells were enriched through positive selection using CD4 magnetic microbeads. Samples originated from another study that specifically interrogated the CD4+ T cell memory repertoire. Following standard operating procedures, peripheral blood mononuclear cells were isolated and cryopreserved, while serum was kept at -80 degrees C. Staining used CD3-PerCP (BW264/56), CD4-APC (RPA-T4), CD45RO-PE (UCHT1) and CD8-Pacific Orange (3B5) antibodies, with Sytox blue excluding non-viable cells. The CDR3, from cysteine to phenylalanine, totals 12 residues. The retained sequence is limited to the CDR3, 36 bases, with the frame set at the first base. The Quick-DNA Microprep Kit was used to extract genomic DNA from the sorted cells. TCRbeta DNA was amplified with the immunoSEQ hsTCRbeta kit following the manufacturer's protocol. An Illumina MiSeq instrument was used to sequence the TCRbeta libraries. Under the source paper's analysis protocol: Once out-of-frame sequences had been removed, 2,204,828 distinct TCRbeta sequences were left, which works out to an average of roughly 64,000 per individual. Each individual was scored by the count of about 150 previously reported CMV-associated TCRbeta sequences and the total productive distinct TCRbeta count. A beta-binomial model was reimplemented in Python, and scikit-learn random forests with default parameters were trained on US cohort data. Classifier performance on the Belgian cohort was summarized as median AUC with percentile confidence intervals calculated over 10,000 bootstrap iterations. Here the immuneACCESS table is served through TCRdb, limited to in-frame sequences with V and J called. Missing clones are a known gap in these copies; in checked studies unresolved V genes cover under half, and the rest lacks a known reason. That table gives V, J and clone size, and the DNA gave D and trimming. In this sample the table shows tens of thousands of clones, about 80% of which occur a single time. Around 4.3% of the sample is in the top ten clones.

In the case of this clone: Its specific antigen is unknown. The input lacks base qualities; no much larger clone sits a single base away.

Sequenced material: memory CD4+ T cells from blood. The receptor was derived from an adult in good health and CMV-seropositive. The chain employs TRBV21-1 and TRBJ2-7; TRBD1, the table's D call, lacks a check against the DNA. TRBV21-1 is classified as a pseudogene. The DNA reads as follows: TGTGCCAGGACAGGGTGGATCTACGAGCAGTACTTC. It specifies CARTGWIYEQYF.